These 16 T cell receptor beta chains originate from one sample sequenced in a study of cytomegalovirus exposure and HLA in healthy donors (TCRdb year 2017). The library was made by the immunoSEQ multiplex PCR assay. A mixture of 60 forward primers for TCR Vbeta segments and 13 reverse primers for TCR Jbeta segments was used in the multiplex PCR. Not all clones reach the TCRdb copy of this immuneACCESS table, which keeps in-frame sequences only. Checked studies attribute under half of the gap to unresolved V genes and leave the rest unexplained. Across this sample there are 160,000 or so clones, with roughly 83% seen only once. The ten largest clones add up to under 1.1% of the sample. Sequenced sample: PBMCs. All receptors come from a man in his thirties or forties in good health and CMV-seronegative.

The CDR3 protein is CASSEAISGRAIYGYTF. CDR3 DNA: TGTGCCAGCAGTGAAGCGATTAGCGGCAGAGCTATCTATGGCTACACCTTC. The chain combines TRBV6-1 with TRBJ1-2; D gene ambiguous. CDR1 MNHNS and CDR2 SASEGT come from the germline V gene. Trimming removed 0 bases from V and 4 bases from J, with 18 bases in between. The CDR3 consists of 17 residues.

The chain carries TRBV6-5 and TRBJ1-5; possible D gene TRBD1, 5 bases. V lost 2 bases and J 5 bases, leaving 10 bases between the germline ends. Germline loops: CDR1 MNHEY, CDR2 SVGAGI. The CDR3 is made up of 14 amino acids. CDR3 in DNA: TGTGCCAGCAGTTACAGGGGTTTAGATCAGCCCCAGCATTTT. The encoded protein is CASSYRGLDQPQHF.

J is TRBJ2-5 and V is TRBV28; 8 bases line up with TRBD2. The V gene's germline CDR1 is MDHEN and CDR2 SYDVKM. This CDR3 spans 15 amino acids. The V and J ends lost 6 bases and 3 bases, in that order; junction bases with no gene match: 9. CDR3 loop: CASRAGGAGKETQYF. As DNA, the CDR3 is TGTGCCAGCAGGGCCGGGGGGGCGGGGAAAGAGACCCAGTACTTC.

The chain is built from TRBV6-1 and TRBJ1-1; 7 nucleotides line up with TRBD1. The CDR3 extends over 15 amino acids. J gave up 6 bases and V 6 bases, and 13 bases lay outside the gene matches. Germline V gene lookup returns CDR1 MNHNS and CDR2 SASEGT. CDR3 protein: CASSLGRDSLSEAFF. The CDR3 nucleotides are TGTGCCAGCAGCCTAGGAAGGGACAGTCTTTCTGAAGCTTTCTTT.

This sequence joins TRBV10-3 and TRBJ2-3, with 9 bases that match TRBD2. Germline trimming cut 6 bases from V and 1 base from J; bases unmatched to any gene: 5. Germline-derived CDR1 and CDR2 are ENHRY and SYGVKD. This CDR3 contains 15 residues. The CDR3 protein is CAISPTSGGTDTQYF. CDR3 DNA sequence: TGTGCCATCAGCCCGACTAGCGGTGGCACAGATACGCAGTATTTT.

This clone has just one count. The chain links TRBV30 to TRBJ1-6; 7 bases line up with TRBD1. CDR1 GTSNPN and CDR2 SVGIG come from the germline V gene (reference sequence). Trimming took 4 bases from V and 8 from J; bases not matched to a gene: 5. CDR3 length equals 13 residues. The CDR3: CAWTRTGDSPLHF. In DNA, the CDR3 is TGTGCCTGGACGCGAACAGGGGATTCACCCCTCCACTTT.

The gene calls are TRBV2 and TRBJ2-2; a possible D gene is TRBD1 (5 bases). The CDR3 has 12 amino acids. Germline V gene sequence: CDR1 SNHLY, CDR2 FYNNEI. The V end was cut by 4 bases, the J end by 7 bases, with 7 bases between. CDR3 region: CASSVQGGELFF. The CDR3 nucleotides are TGTGCCAGCAGTGTGCAGGGCGGGGAGCTGTTTTTT.

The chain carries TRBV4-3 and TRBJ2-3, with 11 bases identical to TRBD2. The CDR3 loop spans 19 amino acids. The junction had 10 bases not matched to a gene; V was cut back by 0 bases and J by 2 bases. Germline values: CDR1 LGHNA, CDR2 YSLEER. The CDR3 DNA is TGCGCCAGCAGCCAAGACTACGGGGGGACTAGCGGACACACAGATACGCAGTATTTT. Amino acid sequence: CASSQDYGGTSGHTDTQYF.

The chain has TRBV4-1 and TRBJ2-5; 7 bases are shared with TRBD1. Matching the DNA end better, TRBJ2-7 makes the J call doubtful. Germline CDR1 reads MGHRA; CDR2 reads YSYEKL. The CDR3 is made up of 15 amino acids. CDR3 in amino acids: CASSLSSGQTYEQYF. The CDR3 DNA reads TGCGCCAGCAGCCTATCTTCGGGACAGACCTACGAGCAGTACTTC.

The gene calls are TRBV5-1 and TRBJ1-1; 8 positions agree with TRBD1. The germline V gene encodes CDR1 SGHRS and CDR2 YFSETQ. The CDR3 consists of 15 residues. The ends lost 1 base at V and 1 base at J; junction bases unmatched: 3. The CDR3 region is CASSLSGTGNTEAFF. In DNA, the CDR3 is TGCGCCAGCAGCTTGTCTGGGACAGGGAACACTGAAGCTTTCTTT.

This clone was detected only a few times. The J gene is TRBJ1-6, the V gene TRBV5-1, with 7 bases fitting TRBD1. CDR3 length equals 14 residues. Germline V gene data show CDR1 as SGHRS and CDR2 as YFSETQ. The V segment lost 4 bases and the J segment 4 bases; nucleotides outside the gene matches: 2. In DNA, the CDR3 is TGCGCCAGCAGCGGGACAGATTATAATTCACCCCTCCACTTT. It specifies CASSGTDYNSPLHF.

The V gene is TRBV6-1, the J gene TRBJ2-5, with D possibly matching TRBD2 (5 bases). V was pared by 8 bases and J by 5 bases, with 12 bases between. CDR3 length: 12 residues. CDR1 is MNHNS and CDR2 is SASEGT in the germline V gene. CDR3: CASLRQRETQYF. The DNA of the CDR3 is TGTGCCAGCTTGAGGCAGCGGGAGACCCAGTACTTC.

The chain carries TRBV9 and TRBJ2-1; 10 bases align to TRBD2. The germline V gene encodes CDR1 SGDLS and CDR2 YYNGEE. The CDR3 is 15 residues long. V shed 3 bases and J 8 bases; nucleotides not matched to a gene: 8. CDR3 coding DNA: TGTGCCAGCAGCGGACGGACTAGCGGTCAGGATGAGCAGTTCTTC. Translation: CASSGRTSGQDEQFF.

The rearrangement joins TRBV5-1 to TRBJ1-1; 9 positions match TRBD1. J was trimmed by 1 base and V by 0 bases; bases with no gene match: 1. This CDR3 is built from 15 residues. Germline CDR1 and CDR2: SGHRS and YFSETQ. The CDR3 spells CASSLGDRANTEAFF. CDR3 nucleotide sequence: TGCGCCAGCAGCTTGGGGGACAGGGCGAACACTGAAGCTTTCTTT.

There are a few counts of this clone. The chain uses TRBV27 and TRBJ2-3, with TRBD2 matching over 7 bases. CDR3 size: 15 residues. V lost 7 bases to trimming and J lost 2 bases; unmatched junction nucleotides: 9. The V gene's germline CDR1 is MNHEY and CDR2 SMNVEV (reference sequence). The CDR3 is CASIPGGGHTDTQYF. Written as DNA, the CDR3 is TGTGCCAGCATTCCGGGAGGCGGTCACACAGATACGCAGTATTTT.

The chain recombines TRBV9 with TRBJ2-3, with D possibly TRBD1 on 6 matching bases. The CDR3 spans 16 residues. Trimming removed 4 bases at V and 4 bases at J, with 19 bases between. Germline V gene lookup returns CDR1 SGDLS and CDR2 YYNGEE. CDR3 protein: CASSPRTAEVADTQYF. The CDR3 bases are TGTGCCAGCAGCCCACGGACAGCCGAAGTGGCAGATACGCAGTATTTT.